This T cell receptor (beta chain) was recovered during a study of shared clonotypes between healthy human individuals. Across the whole study: The donor group consisted of a couple of women and a few men, aged 18 to 49. Whole-study results and caveats: Despite large depth, sorted-subset datasets appeared incompletely sequenced.

The data were produced by immunoSEQ multiplex PCR, yet TCRdb's version contains in-frame clones alone and is incomplete. The table records roughly 1,100,000 clones, about 70% of them present only once. A word on this clone: Its antigen is unidentified.

The CDR3 covers 15 residues. Trimming left V 4 bases short and J 4 bases short, with 16 bases between. The germline V gene has CDR1 MNHEY and CDR2 SVGAGI. This receptor was obtained from a man aged 18 to 30 in good health. The chain recombines TRBV6-5 with TRBJ2-5, with D possibly being TRBD2 (6 bases). Sequencing used memory CD4+ T cells sorted from blood. As for subset: CD45RA-negative fraction. DNA for the CDR3: TGTGCCAGCAGTTCCGTGTTCGGGGGTGGAGAGACCCAGTACTTC. As protein: CASSSVFGGGETQYF.